Listed below are T cell receptor beta chains from one sample, sequenced in a study of blood T cell repertoires in COVID-19. Generated by immunoSEQ multiplex PCR, the TCRdb table keeps only in-frame clones and is missing some. The data hold some 370,000 clones, with around 90% observed a single time. The specimen sequenced was peripheral blood. All receptors derive from a man aged 18 to 29 with active or convalescent COVID-19. Each CDR3 is given with its conserved first and last residue. The order of the fields is CDR3 protein, CDR3 DNA, V gene, J gene, clone size, D gene. The D gene is left open where the match is weak. Clone size appears in some rows only: once, few, many, or a class for an expanded clone.

cdr3_aa: CASSLGPWATEAFF
cdr3_nt: TGTGCCAGCAGCTTAGGTCCATGGGCCACTGAAGCTTTCTTT
v_call: TRBV11-3
j_call: TRBJ1-1
clone_size: -
d_call: -

cdr3_aa: CAISEPTENSPLHF
cdr3_nt: TGTGCCATCAGTGAGCCGACAGAAAATTCACCCCTCCACTTT
v_call: TRBV10-3
j_call: TRBJ1-6
clone_size: few
d_call: -

cdr3_aa: CASRTGMYNEQFF
cdr3_nt: TGTGCCAGCAGAACAGGGATGTACAATGAGCAGTTCTTC
v_call: TRBV28
j_call: TRBJ2-1
clone_size: -
d_call: -

cdr3_aa: CASSMSPGITGELFF
cdr3_nt: TGTGCCAGTAGTATGAGCCCGGGGATCACCGGGGAGCTGTTTTTT
v_call: TRBV19
j_call: TRBJ2-2
clone_size: -
d_call: -

cdr3_aa: CASSIGGTDNQPQHF
cdr3_nt: TGTGCCAGCAGCATAGGGGGGACAGACAATCAGCCCCAGCATTTT
v_call: TRBV9
j_call: TRBJ1-5
clone_size: -
d_call: TRBD1

cdr3_aa: CASSSPGSNTEAFF
cdr3_nt: TGTGCCAGCAGTTCCCCAGGATCGAACACTGAAGCTTTCTTT
v_call: TRBV28
j_call: TRBJ1-1
clone_size: once
d_call: -

cdr3_aa: CASSRDRGLSDTQYF
cdr3_nt: TGCGCCAGCAGCAGGGACAGGGGGTTATCAGATACGCAGTATTTT
v_call: TRBV4-1
j_call: TRBJ2-3
clone_size: few
d_call: TRBD1

cdr3_aa: CASSSTSGGYEQYF
cdr3_nt: TGTGCCAGCAGCTCCACTAGCGGTGGCTACGAGCAGTACTTC
v_call: TRBV11-2
j_call: TRBJ2-7
clone_size: -
d_call: TRBD2

cdr3_aa: CASSQDREGTNEKLFF
cdr3_nt: TGTGCCAGCAGCCAAGATCGGGAAGGGACTAATGAAAAACTGTTTTTT
v_call: TRBV3-1/TRBV3-2
j_call: TRBJ1-4
clone_size: -
d_call: -

cdr3_aa: CASNGQGSYEQYF
cdr3_nt: TGCGCCAGCAATGGTCAGGGCTCCTACGAGCAGTACTTC
v_call: TRBV5-1
j_call: TRBJ2-7
clone_size: few
d_call: -

cdr3_aa: CASLPGGSSYNSPLHF
cdr3_nt: TGTGCCTCACTCCCGGGGGGTAGCTCCTATAATTCACCCCTCCACTTT
v_call: TRBV3-1/TRBV3-2
j_call: TRBJ1-6
clone_size: -
d_call: -

cdr3_aa: CASSQGTDYNEQFF
cdr3_nt: TGTGCCAGCAGCCAAGGGACAGACTACAATGAGCAGTTCTTC
v_call: TRBV3-1/TRBV3-2
j_call: TRBJ2-1
clone_size: -
d_call: -

cdr3_aa: CASSPRTGIYNEQFF
cdr3_nt: TGTGCCAGCAGCCCCCGGACAGGGATCTACAATGAGCAGTTCTTC
v_call: TRBV5-8
j_call: TRBJ2-1
clone_size: -
d_call: TRBD1

cdr3_aa: CASSKIGGEVHTEAFF
cdr3_nt: TGTGCCAGCAGCAAGATCGGGGGAGAGGTTCACACTGAAGCTTTCTTT
v_call: TRBV14
j_call: TRBJ1-1
clone_size: -
d_call: -

cdr3_aa: CATSRGRGNQYF
cdr3_nt: TGTGCCACCAGCAGGGGGAGGGGAAACCAGTACTTC
v_call: TRBV15
j_call: TRBJ2-5
clone_size: -
d_call: TRBD2

cdr3_aa: CASSYPIGTYTYEQYF
cdr3_nt: TGTGCCAGCAGTTACCCCATCGGTACCTATACCTACGAGCAGTACTTC
v_call: TRBV6-2/TRBV6-3
j_call: TRBJ2-7
clone_size: few
d_call: -

cdr3_aa: CASSGNREEQYF
cdr3_nt: TGTGCCAGCAGTGGGAACCGGGAGGAGCAGTACTTC
v_call: TRBV25-1
j_call: TRBJ2-7
clone_size: -
d_call: -

cdr3_aa: CASSLGGPRAGELFF
cdr3_nt: TGTGCCAGCAGCTTAGGAGGGCCGCGAGCCGGGGAGCTGTTTTTT
v_call: TRBV7-6
j_call: TRBJ2-2
clone_size: few
d_call: -

cdr3_aa: CASSYPNRDMGELFF
cdr3_nt: TGTGCCAGCAGTTACCCGAACAGGGATATGGGGGAGCTGTTTTTT
v_call: TRBV6-2/TRBV6-3
j_call: TRBJ2-2
clone_size: -
d_call: -

cdr3_aa: CAISAGDSYGYTF
cdr3_nt: TGTGCCATCAGTGCCGGGGACAGCTATGGCTACACCTTC
v_call: TRBV10-3
j_call: TRBJ1-2
clone_size: -
d_call: TRBD1

cdr3_aa: CASSPRNTGGGELFF
cdr3_nt: TGTGCCAGCAGCCCACGTAATACAGGGGGCGGGGAGCTGTTTTTT
v_call: TRBV9
j_call: TRBJ2-2
clone_size: once
d_call: TRBD1

cdr3_aa: CASSSTSGGRSETQYF
cdr3_nt: TGTGCCAGCAGCTCGACTAGCGGGGGCCGAAGTGAGACCCAGTACTTC
v_call: TRBV2
j_call: TRBJ2-5
clone_size: once
d_call: TRBD2

cdr3_aa: CASSQDGGTPYGYTF
cdr3_nt: TGTGCCAGCAGCCAAGACGGGGGGACCCCCTATGGCTACACCTTC
v_call: TRBV14
j_call: TRBJ1-2
clone_size: once
d_call: -

cdr3_aa: CASSLAVSGNQPQHF
cdr3_nt: TGTGCCAGCAGCTTAGCGGTCTCGGGCAATCAGCCCCAGCATTTT
v_call: TRBV7-2
j_call: TRBJ1-5
clone_size: -
d_call: -

cdr3_aa: CASSHRTNTATNEKLFF
cdr3_nt: TGCGCCAGCAGCCATAGGACAAATACTGCAACTAATGAAAAACTGTTTTTT
v_call: TRBV4-1
j_call: TRBJ1-4
clone_size: -
d_call: -

cdr3_aa: CASSSIRQSAYEQYF
cdr3_nt: TGTGCCAGCAGTTCCATAAGACAATCAGCCTACGAGCAGTACTTC
v_call: TRBV6-5
j_call: TRBJ2-7
clone_size: -
d_call: -

cdr3_aa: CASSYTGGRDGYTF
cdr3_nt: TGTGCCAGCAGTTATACAGGGGGCCGGGATGGCTACACCTTC
v_call: TRBV6-2/TRBV6-3
j_call: TRBJ1-2
clone_size: -
d_call: TRBD1

cdr3_aa: CASKSSGAGPYEQYF
cdr3_nt: TGTGCCAGTAAAAGCAGCGGGGCGGGGCCCTACGAGCAGTACTTC
v_call: TRBV19
j_call: TRBJ2-7
clone_size: -
d_call: TRBD2

cdr3_aa: CASSPGRGGELFF
cdr3_nt: TGTGCCAGCAGTCCCGGGCGGGGCGGGGAGCTGTTTTTT
v_call: TRBV28
j_call: TRBJ2-2
clone_size: -
d_call: -

cdr3_aa: CASSFSQGRMNTEAFF
cdr3_nt: TGCGCCAGCAGCTTCTCCCAGGGAAGGATGAACACTGAAGCTTTCTTT
v_call: TRBV5-1
j_call: TRBJ1-1
clone_size: -
d_call: -

cdr3_aa: CASSYSAGYSRTEAFF
cdr3_nt: TGTGCCAGCAGTTACTCGGCGGGCTACTCAAGGACTGAAGCTTTCTTT
v_call: TRBV6-5
j_call: TRBJ1-1
clone_size: -
d_call: -

cdr3_aa: CASTPGGNTEAFF
cdr3_nt: TGTGCCAGTACCCCAGGGGGGAACACTGAAGCTTTCTTT
v_call: TRBV19
j_call: TRBJ1-1
clone_size: -
d_call: TRBD1

cdr3_aa: CASSWRGQTADEQFF
cdr3_nt: TGTGCCAGCAGTTGGAGGGGACAGACCGCCGATGAGCAGTTCTTC
v_call: TRBV7-2
j_call: TRBJ2-1
clone_size: -
d_call: -

cdr3_aa: CASTLGQGVEQYF
cdr3_nt: TGTGCCAGCACGTTAGGACAGGGGGTCGAGCAGTACTTC
v_call: TRBV6-5
j_call: TRBJ2-7
clone_size: -
d_call: TRBD1

cdr3_aa: CASTHGGGLRGNTIYF
cdr3_nt: TGTGCCAGCACTCACGGGGGAGGGTTACGGGGAAACACCATATATTTT
v_call: TRBV28
j_call: TRBJ1-3
clone_size: -
d_call: -

cdr3_aa: CASSLTGNTGELFF
cdr3_nt: TGTGCCAGCAGCCTGACAGGGAACACCGGGGAGCTGTTTTTT
v_call: TRBV11-3
j_call: TRBJ2-2
clone_size: -
d_call: -

cdr3_aa: CASSFEGGGYTF
cdr3_nt: TGTGCCAGCAGTTTCGAGGGTGGTGGCTACACCTTC
v_call: TRBV12-3/TRBV12-4
j_call: TRBJ1-2
clone_size: -
d_call: -

cdr3_aa: CSVADSKLAKNIQYF
cdr3_nt: TGCAGCGTTGCTGACAGCAAACTAGCCAAAAACATTCAGTACTTC
v_call: TRBV29-1
j_call: TRBJ2-4
clone_size: -
d_call: -

cdr3_aa: CASTTTGLAADTQYF
cdr3_nt: TGTGCCAGCACAACAACGGGACTAGCGGCAGATACGCAGTATTTT
v_call: TRBV11-2
j_call: TRBJ2-3
clone_size: once
d_call: TRBD2

cdr3_aa: CASSQGPGRGLYEQYF
cdr3_nt: TGCGCCAGCAGCCAAGGACCCGGGCGGGGCTTATACGAGCAGTACTTC
v_call: TRBV4-3
j_call: TRBJ2-7
clone_size: -
d_call: -

cdr3_aa: CASSIGPGGETQYF
cdr3_nt: TGTGCCAGTAGTATTGGGCCAGGGGGGGAGACCCAGTACTTC
v_call: TRBV19
j_call: TRBJ2-5
clone_size: -
d_call: -

cdr3_aa: CASRASRFSNQPQHF
cdr3_nt: TGTGCCAGCAGGGCCTCGAGGTTTAGCAATCAGCCCCAGCATTTT
v_call: TRBV11-2
j_call: TRBJ1-5
clone_size: -
d_call: -

cdr3_aa: CASSPRDRPLLNKGNTIYF
cdr3_nt: TGTGCCAGCAGTCCGAGGGACAGACCATTACTAAATAAGGGAAACACCATATATTTT
v_call: TRBV28
j_call: TRBJ1-3
clone_size: few
d_call: TRBD1

cdr3_aa: CASSQQGGQGNQPQHF
cdr3_nt: TGTGCCAGCAGCCAGCAGGGGGGACAGGGGAATCAGCCCCAGCATTTT
v_call: TRBV28
j_call: TRBJ1-5
clone_size: -
d_call: TRBD1

cdr3_aa: CASSFTGRGYEKLFF
cdr3_nt: TGTGCCAGCAGTTTCACAGGGAGGGGATACGAAAAACTGTTTTTT
v_call: TRBV7-8
j_call: TRBJ1-4
clone_size: -
d_call: -